One and the same sample provided the 6 T cell receptor beta chains below, sequenced in a study of CD8 T cells in Susac syndrome. The RNA, roughly 0.45 to 1 ug, was put through reverse transcription using random hexamers. TCRdb redid the calling of the immunoSEQ multiplex PCR reads with MiXCR, one entry per CDR3 protein. The sample includes some 180,000 distinct CDR3 sequences, roughly nine tenths seen only once; the top ten take 0.087%. The sample was CD4+ T cells from PBMCs. The receptors originated from a human donor with Susac syndrome.

This sequence joins TRBV9 and TRBJ1-6, with TRBD1 as a possible D gene (5 bases). V lost 3 bases to trimming and J lost 9 bases, with 16 bases between them. The CDR3 is 15 residues long. Germline V gene lookup returns CDR1 SGDLS and CDR2 YYNGEE. CDR3 sequence: CASSEYRGAASPLHF. DNA of the CDR3: TGTGCCAGCAGCGAATATAGGGGCGCGGCTTCACCCCTCCACTTT.

The CDR3 sequence: CAWSGQKNEKLFF. The CDR3 region has the DNA TGTGCCTGGAGTGGCCAGAAGAATGAAAAACTGTTTTTT. The chain has TRBV30 and TRBJ1-4, with D uncertain. The germline V and J ends were trimmed by 1 base and 5 bases, with 8 bases remaining between them. The CDR3 is 13 amino acids. The germline CDR1 and CDR2 sequences are GTSNPN and SVGIG (reference sequence).

The chain is built from TRBV12-3 or TRBV12-4 and TRBJ1-1; D not resolved. The V gene lost 4 bases and the J gene lost 1 base, with 10 bases spanning the gap. The CDR3 has 14 residues. For the CDR3, the DNA is TGTGCCAGCAGTTCCCGGGCCTCGAACACTGAAGCTTTCTTT. Translated: CASSSRASNTEAFF.

This CDR3 is CASRQVAGSTDTQYF. In DNA form, the CDR3 reads TGTGCCAGCAGACAGGTGGCGGGAAGCACAGATACGCAGTATTTT. The chain links TRBV2 to TRBJ2-3, with a weak D call TRBD2 (6 bases). The CDR3 length is 15 residues. Germline V gives CDR1 SNHLY, CDR2 FYNNEI. V shed 6 bases and J shed 0 bases, with 13 bases lying between them. Variable domain in full (rest from reference TRBV2 and TRBJ2-3): EPEVTQTPSHQVTQMGQEVILRCVPISNHLYFYWYRQILGQKVEFLVSFYNNEISEKSEIFDDQFSVERPDGSNFTLKIRSTKLEDSAMYFCASRQVAGSTDTQYFGPGTRLTVL.

The chain combines TRBV18 with TRBJ1-6; weak D call: TRBD1 (5 bases). V lost 4 bases and J lost 5, with 12 bases in between. Germline loops: CDR1 KGHSH, CDR2 LQKENI. The CDR3 sequence is 15 residues long. Here the CDR3 reads CASSHGTGNNSPLHF. DNA of the CDR3: TGTGCCAGCTCACATGGGACTGGGAATAATTCACCCCTCCACTTT.

In DNA form, the CDR3 reads TGTGCCAGCTCACCCACCGGACAGGGCGATTATGGCTACACCTTC. Residues: CASSPTGQGDYGYTF. The chain recombines TRBV18 with TRBJ1-2; TRBD1 matches at 8 bases. The CDR3 runs 15 residues. CDR1 is KGHSH and CDR2 is LQKENI in the germline V gene. V lost 3 bases and J lost 5; bases outside the gene matches: 8.